The source of this T cell receptor beta chain is a study of cytomegalovirus exposure and HLA in healthy donors. Use of 60 Vbeta and 13 Jbeta primers characterized the PCR. The assay was immunoSEQ multiplex PCR, and TCRdb's table has in-frame clones only and misses some. The repertoire holds about 94,000 clones, with more than 75% as singletons. As regards this clone: Antigen: not known.

After removal of 6 bases from V and 6 bases from J, the junction contained 5 bases not matched to a gene. Germline CDR1 reads SQVTM; CDR2 reads ANQGSEA. The CDR3 loop spans 13 amino acids. Study results and limitations: Sequencing likely generated an artifact that appeared as a cluster of highly shared sequence variants.

V and J are TRBV29-1 and TRBJ1-5, with 10 bases matching TRBD1. This receptor was obtained from a human donor in good health. The specimen sequenced was PBMCs. For the CDR3, the DNA is TGCAGCGTGGGGACAGGGGCGTTTCAGCCCCAGCATTTT. Protein: CSVGTGAFQPQHF. The complete variable domain, with remaining parts taken from reference TRBV29-1 and TRBJ1-5, reads SAVISQKPSRDICQRGTSLTIQCQVDSQVTMMFWYRQQPGQSLTLIATANQGSEATYESGFVIDKFPISRPNLTFSTLTVSNMSPEDSSIYLCSVGTGAFQPQHFGDGTRLSIL.